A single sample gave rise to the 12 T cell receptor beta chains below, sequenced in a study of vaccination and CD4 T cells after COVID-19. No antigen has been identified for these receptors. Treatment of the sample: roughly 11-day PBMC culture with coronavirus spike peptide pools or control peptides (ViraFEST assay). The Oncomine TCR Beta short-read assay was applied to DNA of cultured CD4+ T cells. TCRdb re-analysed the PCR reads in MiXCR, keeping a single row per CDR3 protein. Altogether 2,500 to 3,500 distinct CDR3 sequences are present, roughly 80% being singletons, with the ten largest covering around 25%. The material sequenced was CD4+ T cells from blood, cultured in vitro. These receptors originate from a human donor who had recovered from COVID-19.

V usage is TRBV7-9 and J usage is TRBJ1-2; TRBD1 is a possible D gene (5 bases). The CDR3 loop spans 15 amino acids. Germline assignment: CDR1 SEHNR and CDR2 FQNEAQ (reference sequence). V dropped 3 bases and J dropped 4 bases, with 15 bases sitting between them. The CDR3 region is CASSLAGTVVYGYTF. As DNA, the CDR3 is TGTGCCAGCAGCTTGGCCGGGACGGTAGTCTATGGCTACACCTTC.

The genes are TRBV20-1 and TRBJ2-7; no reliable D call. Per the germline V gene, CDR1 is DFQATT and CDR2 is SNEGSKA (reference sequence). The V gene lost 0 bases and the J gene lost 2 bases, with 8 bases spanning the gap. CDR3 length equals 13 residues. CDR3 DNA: TGCAGTGCTAGAGACAGCAGACCCTACGAGCAGTACTTC. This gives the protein CSARDSRPYEQYF.

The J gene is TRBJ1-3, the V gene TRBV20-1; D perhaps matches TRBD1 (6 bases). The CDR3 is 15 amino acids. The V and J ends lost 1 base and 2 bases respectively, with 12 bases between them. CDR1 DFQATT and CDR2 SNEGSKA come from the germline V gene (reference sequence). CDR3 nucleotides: TGCAGTGCTAGAGCGATTGGGGGGCCTGGAAACACCATATATTTT. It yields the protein CSARAIGGPGNTIYF.

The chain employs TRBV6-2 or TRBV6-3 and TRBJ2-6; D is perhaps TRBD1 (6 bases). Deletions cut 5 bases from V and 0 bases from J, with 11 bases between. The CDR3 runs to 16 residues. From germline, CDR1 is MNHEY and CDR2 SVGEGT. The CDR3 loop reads CASSLDSSSGANVLTF. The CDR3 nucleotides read TGTGCCAGCAGTCTGGACAGCAGCTCTGGGGCCAACGTCCTGACTTTC.

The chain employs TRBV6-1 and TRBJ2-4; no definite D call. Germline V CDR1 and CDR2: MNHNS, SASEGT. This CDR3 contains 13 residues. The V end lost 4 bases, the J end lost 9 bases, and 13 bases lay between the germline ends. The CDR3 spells CASSVTPMVIQYF. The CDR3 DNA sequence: TGTGCCAGCAGTGTGACTCCTATGGTCATTCAGTACTTC.

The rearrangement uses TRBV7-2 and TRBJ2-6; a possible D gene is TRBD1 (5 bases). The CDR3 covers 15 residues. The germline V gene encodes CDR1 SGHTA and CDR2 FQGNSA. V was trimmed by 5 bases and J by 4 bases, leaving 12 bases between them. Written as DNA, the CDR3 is TGTGCCAGCAGCACCAGGGCTCCCGGGGCCAACGTCCTGACTTTC. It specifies CASSTRAPGANVLTF.

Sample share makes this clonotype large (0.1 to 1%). CDR3 region: CASRRQGASGNTIYF. In DNA form, the CDR3 reads TGTGCCAGCAGGCGACAGGGGGCCTCTGGAAACACCATATATTTT. The rearrangement joins TRBV6-1 to TRBJ1-3; 10 bases align to TRBD1. The CDR3 extends over 15 amino acids. The junction had 2 bases not matched to a gene; V was cut back by 6 bases and J by 0 bases. CDR1 MNHNS and CDR2 SASEGT come from the germline V gene.

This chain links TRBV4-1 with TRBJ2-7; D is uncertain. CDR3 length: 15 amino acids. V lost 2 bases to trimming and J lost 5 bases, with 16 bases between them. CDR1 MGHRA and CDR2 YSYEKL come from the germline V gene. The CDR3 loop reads CASSQNRGDLNEQYF. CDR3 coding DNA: TGCGCCAGCAGCCAAAATCGTGGTGACCTTAACGAGCAGTACTTC.

CDR3 amino acids: CASRRWTSGENTGELFF. The CDR3 DNA sequence: TGTGCCAGCAGACGGTGGACTAGCGGGGAGAACACCGGGGAGCTGTTTTTT. The rearrangement joins TRBV2 to TRBJ2-2; 12 nucleotides line up with TRBD2. Germline trimming cut 6 bases from V and 1 base from J; bases unmatched to any gene: 6. CDR3 length equals 17 residues. Germline loops: CDR1 SNHLY, CDR2 FYNNEI. Combining the CDR3 with reference TRBV2 and TRBJ2-2 gives the whole variable domain EPEVTQTPSHQVTQMGQEVILRCVPISNHLYFYWYRQILGQKVEFLVSFYNNEISEKSEIFDDQFSVERPDGSNFTLKIRSTKLEDSAMYFCASRRWTSGENTGELFFGEGSRLTVL.

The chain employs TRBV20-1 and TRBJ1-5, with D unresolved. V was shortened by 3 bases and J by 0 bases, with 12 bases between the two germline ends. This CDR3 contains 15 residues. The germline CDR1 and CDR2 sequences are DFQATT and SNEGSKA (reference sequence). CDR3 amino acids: CSASVPEYSNQPQHF. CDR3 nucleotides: TGCAGTGCTAGTGTACCAGAATATAGCAATCAGCCCCAGCATTTT.

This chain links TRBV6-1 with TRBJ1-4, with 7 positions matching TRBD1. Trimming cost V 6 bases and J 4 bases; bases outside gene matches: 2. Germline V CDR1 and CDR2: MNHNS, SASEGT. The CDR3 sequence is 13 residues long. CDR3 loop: CASRQGNNEKLFF. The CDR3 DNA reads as TGTGCCAGCAGACAGGGGAATAATGAAAAACTGTTTTTT.

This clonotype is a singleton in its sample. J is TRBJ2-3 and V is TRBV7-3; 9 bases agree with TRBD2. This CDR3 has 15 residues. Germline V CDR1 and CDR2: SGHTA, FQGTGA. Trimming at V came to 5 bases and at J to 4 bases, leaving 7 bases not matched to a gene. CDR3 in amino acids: CASSPRGGVADTQYF. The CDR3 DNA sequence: TGTGCCAGCAGCCCGCGGGGGGGGGTAGCAGATACGCAGTATTTT. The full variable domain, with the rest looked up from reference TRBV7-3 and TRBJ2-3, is GAGVSQTPSNKVTEKGKYVELRCDPISGHTALYWYRQSLGQGPEFLIYFQGTGAADDSGLPNDRFFAVRPEGSVSTLKIQRTERGDSAVYLCASSPRGGVADTQYFGPGTRLTVL.